Below, 21 T cell receptor beta chains from the same sample are listed, as sequenced in a study of blood T cell repertoires in COVID-19. Profiled with immunoSEQ multiplex PCR; TCRdb holds only in-frame clones, not every one. This table has about 120,000 clones, roughly 84% appearing once. Sequenced: PBMCs or T cells enriched from blood (not recorded which). These receptors originate from a woman in her twenties or thirties who had recovered from COVID-19.

The genes are TRBV20-1 and TRBJ1-6; D unclear. Germline lookup yields CDR1 DFQATT and CDR2 SNEGSKA (reference sequence). V was pared by 1 base and J by 18 bases, with 13 bases between. The CDR3 extends over 11 amino acids. The CDR3 sequence: CSARGEVKTHF. The DNA for the CDR3 is TGCAGTGCTAGAGGAGAGGTAAAGACCCACTTT.

The chain has TRBV6-6 and TRBJ2-7; D is ambiguous. Between the trimmed V and J ends, which lost 6 bases and 0 bases, there was a span of 9 bases. CDR3 length: 13 amino acids. Germline lookup yields CDR1 MNHNY and CDR2 SVGAGI (reference sequence). The CDR3 DNA reads TGTGCCAGCAGACCCCCGGGCTCCTACGAGCAGTACTTC. Its protein is CASRPPGSYEQYF.

Only a few counts were recorded for this clone. V usage is TRBV27 and J usage is TRBJ2-1; 8 bases align to TRBD2. V dropped 3 bases and J dropped 0; count of bases not matched to a gene: 10. This CDR3 region has 18 residues. Germline loops: CDR1 MNHEY, CDR2 SMNVEV (reference sequence). The CDR3 region is CASSLLAGFLSSYNEQFF. CDR3 nucleotides: TGTGCCAGCAGTTTGCTAGCGGGCTTCCTGAGCTCCTACAATGAGCAGTTCTTC.

V usage is TRBV30 and J usage is TRBJ2-7; possibly TRBD1 for D (6 bases). Between the trimmed V and J ends, which lost 2 bases and 4 bases, there was a span of 9 bases. Looked up from germline, CDR1 is GTSNPN and CDR2 is SVGIG (reference sequence). This CDR3 contains 12 residues. CDR3 sequence: CAWSLQGYEQYF. The CDR3 nucleotides read TGTGCCTGGAGTCTCCAGGGGTACGAGCAGTACTTC. Complete variable domain (other parts from reference TRBV30 and TRBJ2-7): SQTIHQWPATLVQPVGSPLSLECTVEGTSNPNLYWYRQAAGRGLQLLFYSVGIGQISSEVPQNLSASRPQDRQFILSSKKLLLSDSGFYLCAWSLQGYEQYFGPGTRLTVT.

This chain links TRBV11-2 with TRBJ1-5; 8 bases map to TRBD1. The CDR3 spans 15 residues. V lost 1 base, J lost 6 bases, and 5 bases stayed unmatched. Germline CDR1 SGHAT, CDR2 FQNNGV. The CDR3 region is CASSLGAGGGQPQHF. CDR3 in DNA: TGTGCCAGCAGCTTAGGGGCAGGGGGCGGTCAGCCCCAGCATTTT.

The V and J genes are TRBV5-1 and TRBJ1-1, with D unclear. The CDR3 runs to 12 residues. Trimming took 0 bases from V and 4 from J, leaving 4 bases between them. Germline assignment: CDR1 SGHRS and CDR2 YFSETQ. The CDR3 spells CASSLGATEAFF. For the CDR3, the DNA is TGCGCCAGCAGCTTGGGGGCCACTGAAGCTTTCTTT.

This CDR3 reads CASSSGRWSNEQFF. In DNA, the CDR3 is TGTGCCAGCAGTAGCGGGAGATGGAGCAATGAGCAGTTCTTC. J is TRBJ2-1 and V is TRBV6-2 or TRBV6-3, with TRBD2 matching over 8 bases. Germline CDR1 and CDR2: MNHEY and SVGEGT. The ends lost 5 bases at V and 6 bases at J; junction bases unmatched: 6. The CDR3 is made up of 14 amino acids.

This chain uses TRBV6-5 with TRBJ1-5, with D possibly matching TRBD1 (5 bases). CDR3 length equals 14 residues. V shed 2 bases and J shed 6 bases, with 11 bases lying between them. CDR1 is MNHEY, CDR2 SVGAGI, per germline. The CDR3 loop is CASSYGGGSQPQHF. The CDR3, as DNA: TGTGCCAGCAGTTACGGGGGGGGGAGTCAGCCCCAGCATTTT.

The chain couples TRBV19 to TRBJ1-3, with a tentative D call TRBD1 (6 bases). The CDR3 loop spans 13 amino acids. The germline gives CDR1 LNHDA, CDR2 SQIVND (reference sequence). V lost 6 bases and J lost 4, with 10 bases in between. CDR3 protein: CASSSGHGNTIYF. The CDR3, as DNA: TGTGCCAGTAGCTCGGGACACGGAAACACCATATATTTT. The full variable domain, in which reference TRBV19 and TRBJ1-3 provide the parts outside the CDR3, is DGGITQSPKYLFRKEGQNVTLSCEQNLNHDAMYWYRQDPGQGLRLIYYSQIVNDFQKGDIAEGYSVSREKKESFPLTVTSAQKNPTAFYLCASSSGHGNTIYFGEGSWLTVV.

The genes are TRBV6-2 or TRBV6-3 and TRBJ2-7; tentative D call: TRBD2 (6 bases). Trimming took 2 bases from V and 3 from J, leaving 11 bases between them. Germline V lookup: CDR1 MNHEY, CDR2 SVGEGT. This CDR3 contains 14 residues. The DNA for the CDR3 is TGTGCCAGCAGTTACCGGGACTCGGTCTACGAGCAGTACTTC. It encodes CASSYRDSVYEQYF.

The chain recombines TRBV3-1 (or the pseudogene TRBV3-2) with TRBJ2-3; D might be TRBD2 (5 bases). Germline V gene sequence: CDR1 LGHDT, CDR2 YNNKEL (reference sequence). Between the trimmed V and J ends, which lost 2 bases and 3 bases, there was a span of 12 bases. The CDR3 totals 15 residues. This CDR3 is CASSQTLARTDTQYF. The CDR3 DNA is TGTGCCAGCAGCCAAACATTAGCGAGAACAGATACGCAGTATTTT.

The rearrangement uses TRBV7-6 and TRBJ2-1, with TRBD1 matching 10 bases. Germline lookup yields CDR1 SGHVS and CDR2 FNYEAQ. The junction had 8 bases not matched to a gene; V was cut back by 3 bases and J by 6 bases. The CDR3 is made up of 16 amino acids. The CDR3 bases are TGTGCCAGCAGCTTTTCCGGGGACAGGGGAGGCAATGAGCAGTTCTTC. Its translation: CASSFSGDRGGNEQFF.

This clone was recorded once. Other DNA sequences of this sample code for an identical CDR3. The genes are TRBV7-2 and TRBJ2-5; tentative D call: TRBD2 (6 bases). The germline V and J ends were trimmed by 1 base and 5 bases, with 8 bases remaining between them. The CDR3 is 13 residues long. Looked up from germline, CDR1 is SGHTA and CDR2 is FQGNSA. Written as DNA, the CDR3 is TGTGCCAGCAGCTTAGGCCGGGGGGAGACCCAGTACTTC. This gives the protein CASSLGRGETQYF.

This chain connects TRBV9 to TRBJ2-2; 10 bases are shared with TRBD2. Germline CDR1 reads SGDLS; CDR2 reads YYNGEE. V lost 4 bases to trimming and J lost 2 bases; unmatched junction nucleotides: 5. This CDR3 region has 16 residues. The CDR3 is CASSPWTSGNTGELFF. CDR3 DNA sequence: TGTGCCAGCAGCCCTTGGACTAGCGGTAACACCGGGGAGCTGTTTTTT.

The rearrangement links TRBV27 to TRBJ1-2; 12 bases line up with TRBD1. Trimming at V came to 6 bases and at J to 4 bases, leaving 3 bases not matched to a gene. The CDR3 consists of 14 residues. The V gene's germline CDR1 is MNHEY and CDR2 SMNVEV (reference sequence). CDR3 nucleotides: TGTGCCAGCAGGGGACAGGGGGCAGCCTATGGCTACACCTTC. This translates into CASRGQGAAYGYTF.

The V call is TRBV11-3, the J call TRBJ2-1; 14 nucleotides match TRBD2. V gave up 5 bases and J gave up 8 bases; unmatched junction bases: 11. Germline CDR1 SGHNT, CDR2 YENEEA. The CDR3 spans 17 residues. The CDR3 region is CASSLAKGLAGADEQFF. The CDR3, as DNA: TGTGCCAGCAGCCTTGCCAAGGGACTAGCGGGAGCGGATGAGCAGTTCTTC.

The chain is built from TRBV28 and TRBJ1-5, with D unresolved. This CDR3 has 14 amino acids. CDR1 and CDR2 from the germline V gene are MDHEN and SYDVKM. Trimming took off 2 bases at V and 0 bases at J, with 5 bases between the two ends. CDR3 DNA sequence: TGTGCCAGCAGTTTACAGATTAGCAATCAGCCCCAGCATTTT. This sequence encodes CASSLQISNQPQHF.

About this clone itself: The same CDR3 arises from other DNA sequences in this sample as well. This sequence joins TRBV4-3 and TRBJ1-1; D remains ambiguous. CDR3 size: 13 residues. The V end was cut by 0 bases, the J end by 5 bases, with 7 bases between. Per the germline V gene, CDR1 is LGHNA and CDR2 is YSLEER. The CDR3 DNA reads as TGCGCCAGCAGCCAAGAGGCTGAAACTGAAGCTTTCTTT. This sequence encodes CASSQEAETEAFF.

This sequence joins TRBV11-3 and TRBJ2-5, with 11 bases fitting TRBD2. Germline V gene data show CDR1 as SGHNT and CDR2 as YENEEA. Trimming removed 1 base from V and 5 bases from J; junction bases left unmatched: 6. The CDR3 spans 16 residues. CDR3 amino acids: CASSLGLAGPLETQYF. In DNA form, the CDR3 reads TGTGCCAGCAGCTTAGGACTAGCGGGACCCCTGGAGACCCAGTACTTC.

The V call is TRBV5-1, the J call TRBJ2-2, with TRBD2 matching over 12 bases. Per germline, CDR1 SGHRS and CDR2 YFSETQ. The junction had 13 bases not matched to a gene; V was cut back by 0 bases and J by 7 bases. This CDR3 is 19 amino acids long. CDR3 DNA: TGCGCCAGCAGCTTGGCGCTAGCGGGAGGGCCGGGTCAAGGCGGGGAGCTGTTTTTT. Translating gives CASSLALAGGPGQGGELFF. Supplemented by reference TRBV5-1 and TRBJ2-2, the full variable domain reads KAGVTQTPRYLIKTRGQQVTLSCSPISGHRSVSWYQQTPGQGLQFLFEYFSETQRNKGNFPGRFSGRQFSNSRSEMNVSTLELGDSALYLCASSLALAGGPGQGGELFFGEGSRLTVL.

The chain recombines TRBV3-1 (or the pseudogene TRBV3-2) with TRBJ2-3; 14 bases fit TRBD2. CDR1 LGHDT and CDR2 YNNKEL come from the germline V gene (reference sequence). The junction had 8 bases not matched to a gene; V was cut back by 4 bases and J by 2 bases. The CDR3 consists of 18 residues. The CDR3 bases are TGTGCCAGCAGCCCGGGACTAGCGGGAGTTGGGTTCACAGATACGCAGTATTTT. Translated: CASSPGLAGVGFTDTQYF.